This TCR beta chain was sequenced during a study of PD-1 blockade in classical Hodgkin lymphoma. Of note for this clone: What it binds is unknown.

Study findings and constraints: Reported findings placed baseline TCR diversity lower in newly diagnosed patients (compared with healthy donors). The study found complete responders had baseline diversity similar to newly diagnosed patients.

Generated by immunoSEQ multiplex PCR, the TCRdb table keeps only in-frame clones and is missing some. The sample has more than 10,000 clones; approximately 81% are singletons. CDR3 size: 16 residues. Germline V gene lookup returns CDR1 SEHNR and CDR2 FQNEAQ (reference sequence). Between the trimmed V and J ends, which lost 3 bases and 0 bases, there was a span of 14 bases. Specified time point: cycle 4 day 1 (C4D1), after 6 weeks of nivolumab. After autologous stem cell transplantation all patients relapsed, and prior brentuximab vedotin exposure differed between cohorts. PBMCs were thawed, and CD8+ T cells were then isolated from them by magnetic negative selection.

Here the sequenced sample was CD8+ T cells from blood, taken before the fourth cycle of nivolumab. This rearrangement joins TRBV7-9 to TRBJ2-5; D may match TRBD1 or TRBD2 (5 bases each). The sequence was obtained from a human donor with classical Hodgkin lymphoma. The donor label of this sample is uncertain. Here the CDR3 reads CASSLLGTWYQETQYF. The CDR3 DNA reads as TGTGCCAGCAGCTTGTTGGGGACGTGGTACCAAGAGACCCAGTACTTC. The full variable domain, with the rest looked up from reference TRBV7-9 and TRBJ2-5, is DTGVSQNPRHKITKRGQNVTFRCDPISEHNRLYWYRQTLGQGPEFLTYFQNEAQLEKSRLLSDRFSAERPKGSFSTLEIQRTEQGDSAMYLCASSLLGTWYQETQYFGPGTRLLVL.